The present entry profiles one T cell receptor (beta chain) with its context. This sample is part of a study of blood T cell repertoires in COVID-19. Study context: Samples taken during acute and convalescent COVID-19 were collected in the United States, Italy and Spain. PBMCs, B-cell-depleted T cells, or T cells provided the cDNA or gDNA that made up the material.

Losses at the gene ends were 6 bases for V and 3 bases for J; bases not matched to a gene: 8. Germline CDR1 and CDR2: SQVTM and ANQGSEA. The length of the CDR3 is 14 residues. Original data processing: Counts of nucleated cells, estimated from reference gene primer amplification, were obtained. Assay used: immunoSEQ multiplex PCR; TCRdb lists only in-frame clones, some missing. The V and J calls and clone size are taken from that table; D and trimming were inferred from the DNA. The sample yields about 200,000 clones, roughly 90% seen once. The rearrangement links TRBV29-1 to TRBJ2-3; 8 bases align to TRBD1. The sample comprised peripheral blood. This TCR derives from a young man with active or convalescent COVID-19. CDR3 in amino acids: CSVADRGGTDTQYF. The CDR3 bases are TGCAGCGTCGCCGACAGGGGAGGAACAGATACGCAGTATTTT.